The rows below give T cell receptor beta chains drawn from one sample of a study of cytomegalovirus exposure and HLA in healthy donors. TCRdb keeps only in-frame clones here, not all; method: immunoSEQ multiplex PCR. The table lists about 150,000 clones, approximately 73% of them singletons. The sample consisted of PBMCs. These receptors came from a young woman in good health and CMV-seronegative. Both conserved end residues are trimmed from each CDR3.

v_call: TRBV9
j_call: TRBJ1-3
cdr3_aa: ASSTQTGGGVSGNTIY

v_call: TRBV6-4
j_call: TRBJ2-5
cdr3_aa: ASSATSGGQETQY

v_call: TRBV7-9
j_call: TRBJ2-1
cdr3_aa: ASSLGAGSYNEQF

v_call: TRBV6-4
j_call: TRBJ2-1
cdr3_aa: ASSETLLLSGSRGEQF

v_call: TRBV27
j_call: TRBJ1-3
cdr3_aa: ASSLVGGNTIY

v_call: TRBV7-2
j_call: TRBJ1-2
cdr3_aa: ASSARQGYYGYT

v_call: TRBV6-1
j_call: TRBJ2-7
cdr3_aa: ASSEERGTGDAYEQY

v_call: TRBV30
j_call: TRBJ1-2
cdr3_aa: ASDRGEGYT

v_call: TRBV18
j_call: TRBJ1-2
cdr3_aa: ASSRRQDNYGYT

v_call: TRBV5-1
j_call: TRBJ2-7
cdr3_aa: ASSLPLQTGEQY

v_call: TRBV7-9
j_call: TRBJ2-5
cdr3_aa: ASSPSSQETQY

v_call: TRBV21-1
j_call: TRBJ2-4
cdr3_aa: ASSPRDRDYNKNIQY

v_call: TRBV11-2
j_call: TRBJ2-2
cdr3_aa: ASSLDLAGGPSGELF

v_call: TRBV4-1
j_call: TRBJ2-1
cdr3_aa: ASSQDGLNNEQF

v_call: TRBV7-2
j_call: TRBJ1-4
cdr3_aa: ASSFQGSNEKLF

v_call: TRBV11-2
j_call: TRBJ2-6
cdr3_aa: ASSSQSGANVLT

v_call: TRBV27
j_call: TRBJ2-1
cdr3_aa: ASSLLGTGAYNEQF

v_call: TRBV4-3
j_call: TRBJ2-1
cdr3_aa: ASSQDAGLIL

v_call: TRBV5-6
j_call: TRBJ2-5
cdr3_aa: ASSPSPGTQY

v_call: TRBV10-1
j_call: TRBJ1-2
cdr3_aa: ASSEKPNYGYT

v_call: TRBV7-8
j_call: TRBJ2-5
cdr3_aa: ASSELAGGLIQETQY

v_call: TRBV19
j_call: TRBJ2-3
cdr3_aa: ASSRTGTGVDTQY

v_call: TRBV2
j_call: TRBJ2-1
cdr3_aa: ASSEGVDEQF

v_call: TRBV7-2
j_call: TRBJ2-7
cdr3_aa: ASSLAGQGGYEQY

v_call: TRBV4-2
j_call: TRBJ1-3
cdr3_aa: ASSQAAGPGNTIY

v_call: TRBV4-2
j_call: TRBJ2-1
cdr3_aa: ASSQGTSGDNEQF

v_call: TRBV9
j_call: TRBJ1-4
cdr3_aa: ASSVGKGEKLF

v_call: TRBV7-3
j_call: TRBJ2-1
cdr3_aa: ASSQTPSSYNEQF

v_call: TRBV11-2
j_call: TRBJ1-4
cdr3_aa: ASSLGTALKKTNEKLF

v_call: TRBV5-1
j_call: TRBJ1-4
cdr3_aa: ASSLTGAENEKLF

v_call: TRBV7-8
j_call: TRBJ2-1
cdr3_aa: ASSPRGQDRDYNEQF

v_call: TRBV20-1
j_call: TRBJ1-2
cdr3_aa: SARNSYGYT

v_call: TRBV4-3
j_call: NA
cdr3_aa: ASSQTADRGNEQY

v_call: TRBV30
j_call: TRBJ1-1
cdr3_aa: AWAGFTTNTEAF

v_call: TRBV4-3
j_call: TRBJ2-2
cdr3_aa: ASSQGGDWGELF

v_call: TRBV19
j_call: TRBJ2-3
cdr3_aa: ASSSPRLAGGDTQY

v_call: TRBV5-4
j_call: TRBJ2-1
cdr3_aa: ASSPGSKAIVYNEQF

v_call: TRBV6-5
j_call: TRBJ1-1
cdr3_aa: ASRQPSLNTEAF

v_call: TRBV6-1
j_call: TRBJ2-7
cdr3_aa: ASSENRNYEQY

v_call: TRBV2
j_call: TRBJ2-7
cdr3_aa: ASSEAAGVEQY